The next 16 T cell receptor beta chains were all read from a single sample in a study of blood T cell repertoires in COVID-19. Libraries were prepared by immunoSEQ multiplex PCR; TCRdb keeps only in-frame clonotypes and omits some of them. The repertoire holds over 95,000 clones, with more than 80% as singletons. The sequenced sample consisted of peripheral blood. The receptors shown here come from a woman aged 35 to 49 with acute or convalescent COVID-19.

V gene TRBV7-2 combines with J gene TRBJ1-2; no definite D call. Trimming cost V 0 bases and J 4 bases, with 12 bases left between them. Per germline, CDR1 SGHTA and CDR2 FQGNSA. This CDR3 is 15 amino acids long. The CDR3 coding sequence is TGTGCCAGCAGCTTAGCGCCTGGAAGCGGCTATGGCTACACCTTC. This sequence encodes CASSLAPGSGYGYTF.

In DNA, the CDR3 is TGTGCCAGCAGCCAGAATGAGGGAACCTACGAGCAGTACTTC. This encodes CASSQNEGTYEQYF. This chain joins TRBV3-1 (or the pseudogene TRBV3-2) and TRBJ2-7; TRBD2 is a possible D gene (5 bases). CDR3 length: 14 residues. Between the trimmed V and J ends, which lost 3 bases and 2 bases, there was a span of 11 bases. Per the germline V gene, CDR1 is LGHDT and CDR2 is YNNKEL (reference sequence).

The table lists this clone with a few counts. V is TRBV5-4 and J is TRBJ1-1; the match to TRBD1 covers 10 bases. The germline CDR1 and CDR2 sequences are SGHNT and YYREEE (reference sequence). The CDR3 length is 14 residues. The V gene end was trimmed by 0 bases and the J gene end by 7 bases; junction bases not matched to a gene: 3. The CDR3 spells CASSLGGQGIEAFF. The DNA for the CDR3 is TGTGCCAGCAGCTTGGGGGGACAGGGGATTGAAGCTTTCTTT. Full variable domain (missing parts from reference TRBV5-4 and TRBJ1-1): ETGVTQSPTHLIKTRGQQVTLRCSSQSGHNTVSWYQQALGQGPQFIFQYYREEENGRGNFPPRFSGLQFPNYSSELNVNALELDDSALYLCASSLGGQGIEAFFGQGTRLTVV.

In nucleotides, the CDR3 is TGCGCCAGCAGTGAGTCACCGGGGGGAAACAATGAGCAGTTCTTC. It yields the protein CASSESPGGNNEQFF. The chain joins TRBV10-1 to TRBJ2-1, with TRBD2 identical over 7 bases. The CDR3 length is 15 residues. Germline V gene data show CDR1 as WNHNN and CDR2 as SYGVQD (reference sequence). Losses at the gene ends were 0 bases for V and 5 bases for J; bases not matched to a gene: 4.

The chain has TRBV30 and TRBJ1-6; D is ambiguous. V was pared by 0 bases and J by 0 bases, with 6 bases between. This CDR3 spans 15 amino acids. Germline V gives CDR1 GTSNPN, CDR2 SVGIG (reference sequence). The CDR3 DNA reads TGTGCCTGGAGTGTACCCAGCTCCTATAATTCACCCCTCCACTTT. Its protein product is CAWSVPSSYNSPLHF.

This chain connects TRBV6-2 or TRBV6-3 to TRBJ2-7; TRBD2 aligns across 9 bases. Per germline, CDR1 MNHEY and CDR2 SVGEGT. Trimming at V came to 2 bases and at J to 3 bases, leaving 5 bases not matched to a gene. This CDR3 contains 15 residues. CDR3 DNA: TGTGCCAGCAGTTACGAGGTAGCGGGGGTCTACGAGCAGTACTTC. Protein: CASSYEVAGVYEQYF.

The table lists this clone with a count of one. The gene calls are TRBV3-1 (or the pseudogene TRBV3-2) and TRBJ1-3; no firm D call. This CDR3 is 15 amino acids long. The V gene's germline CDR1 is LGHDT and CDR2 YNNKEL (reference sequence). Between the trimmed V and J ends, which lost 1 base and 6 bases, there was a span of 13 bases. CDR3 loop: CASSQGTAGENTIYF. The CDR3 bases are TGTGCCAGCAGCCAAGGCACGGCGGGAGAAAACACCATATATTTT.

This clone was observed a single time. This rearrangement joins TRBV5-1 to TRBJ2-2; D may be TRBD1 (6 bases). Germline V gene data show CDR1 as SGHRS and CDR2 as YFSETQ. The V end was cut by 7 bases, the J end by 4 bases, with 11 bases between. This CDR3 comprises 13 residues. The CDR3 sequence: CASRDTLTGELFF. The CDR3 region has the DNA TGCGCCAGCCGGGACACCCTCACCGGGGAGCTGTTTTTT.

This chain links TRBV18 with TRBJ2-7; 8 nucleotides agree with TRBD1. The trim removed 4 bases at V and 2 bases at J, leaving 4 bases unmatched. This CDR3 has 14 amino acids. Germline V gene data show CDR1 as KGHSH and CDR2 as LQKENI. The CDR3 DNA is TGTGCCAGCTCACTTGGACAGGGCCCCTACGAGCAGTACTTC. Its protein is CASSLGQGPYEQYF.

The genes are TRBV5-1 and TRBJ1-1; unclear D gene. Trimming cost V 4 bases and J 0 bases, with 10 bases left between them. This CDR3 is built from 14 residues. CDR1 and CDR2 (germline): SGHRS, YFSETQ. This CDR3 reads CASSPRKLNTEAFF. The CDR3 DNA sequence: TGCGCCAGCAGCCCTCGAAAGCTGAACACTGAAGCTTTCTTT. The whole variable domain, remainder taken from reference TRBV5-1 and TRBJ1-1, is KAGVTQTPRYLIKTRGQQVTLSCSPISGHRSVSWYQQTPGQGLQFLFEYFSETQRNKGNFPGRFSGRQFSNSRSEMNVSTLELGDSALYLCASSPRKLNTEAFFGQGTRLTVV.

The CDR3 DNA reads as TGTGCCAGCAGCATATCTACTTCAATAGAGACCCAGTACTTC. This translates into CASSISTSIETQYF. The V gene is TRBV9, the J gene TRBJ2-5; unclear D gene. V was clipped by 4 bases and J by 4 bases, with 14 bases between them. The germline V gene has CDR1 SGDLS and CDR2 YYNGEE. There are 14 residues in the CDR3. Full variable domain (outside the CDR3, taken from reference TRBV9 and TRBJ2-5): DSGVTQTPKHLITATGQRVTLRCSPRSGDLSVYWYQQSLDQGLQFLIQYYNGEERAKGNILERFSAQQFPDLHSELNLSSLELGDSALYFCASSISTSIETQYFGPGTRLLVL.

This clone was observed a single time. The V call is TRBV15, the J call TRBJ1-1, with a tentative D call TRBD1 (5 bases). V was clipped by 8 bases and J by 4 bases, with 17 bases between them. The CDR3 loop spans 14 amino acids. Germline loops: CDR1 LNHNV, CDR2 YYDKDF (reference sequence). The chain's CDR3 is CATRNVGGGTEAFF. The DNA of the CDR3 is TGTGCCACCCGCAACGTGGGGGGTGGCACTGAAGCTTTCTTT.

The V gene is TRBV6-2 or TRBV6-3, the J gene TRBJ2-7, with 9 bases lining up with TRBD1. Germline-derived CDR1 and CDR2 are MNHEY and SVGEGT. Trimming at V came to 4 bases and at J to 0 bases, leaving 10 bases not matched to a gene. The CDR3 sequence is 17 residues long. The CDR3: CASSFSSGTGSSYEQYF. In DNA form, the CDR3 reads TGTGCCAGCAGTTTCAGTTCCGGGACAGGGAGCTCCTACGAGCAGTACTTC.

This rearrangement joins TRBV5-6 to TRBJ1-3; TRBD1 might be the D (5 bases). Germline CDR1 reads SGHDT; CDR2 reads YYEEEE. The V end lost 0 bases, the J end lost 2 bases, and 15 bases lay between the germline ends. This CDR3 contains 17 residues. The CDR3 protein is CASSLVGVHSAGNTIYF. The CDR3, as DNA: TGTGCCAGCAGCTTGGTAGGGGTCCACAGTGCTGGAAACACCATATATTTT. Variable domain in full (rest from reference TRBV5-6 and TRBJ1-3): DAGVTQSPTHLIKTRGQQVTLRCSPKSGHDTVSWYQQALGQGPQFIFQYYEEEERQRGNFPDRFSGHQFPNYSSELNVNALLLGDSALYLCASSLVGVHSAGNTIYFGEGSWLTVV.

The chain is built from TRBV5-1 and TRBJ2-5; D remains ambiguous. Germline-derived CDR1 and CDR2 are SGHRS and YFSETQ. The CDR3 contains 13 residues. The germline V and J ends were trimmed by 4 bases and 5 bases, with 12 bases remaining between them. This CDR3 is CASSKSAPETQYF. CDR3 in DNA: TGCGCCAGCAGCAAATCTGCGCCGGAGACCCAGTACTTC.

The chain recombines TRBV11-2 with TRBJ2-1; 7 bases agree with TRBD2. V shed 5 bases, J shed 8 bases, and the junction held 6 bases outside the gene matches. From germline, CDR1 is SGHAT and CDR2 FQNNGV. The CDR3 is 13 residues long. CDR3 nucleotides: TGTGCCAGCAGCCCGGGACTACGGCATGAGCAGTTCTTC. Encoded protein: CASSPGLRHEQFF.